These 21 T cell receptor beta chains were sequenced from one sample in a study of blood T cell repertoires in COVID-19 (dated by TCRdb to the early 2020s). The protocol used for the library was the immunoSEQ multiplex PCR assay. As stored in TCRdb, this immuneACCESS dataset retains in-frame rearrangements with V and J assigned. A fraction of the clones does not appear; measured against another copy, unresolved V genes explain less than half of the discrepancy, and the remainder lacks a known reason. This sample lists roughly 41,000 clones; about 80% were detected once. The top ten hold roughly 48% of the sample. The specimen sequenced was peripheral blood. All receptors derive from a woman of 80 years or more with acute or convalescent COVID-19.

This chain links TRBV19 with TRBJ1-5; TRBD1 matches 7 bases. The CDR3 is 15 amino acids. Germline lookup yields CDR1 LNHDA and CDR2 SQIVND (reference sequence). Losses at the gene ends were 6 bases for V and 5 bases for J; bases not matched to a gene: 10. CDR3 nucleotides: TGTGCCAGTAGCTTCATTGGGACAGAGGATCAGCCCCAGCATTTT. The encoded protein is CASSFIGTEDQPQHF.

V usage is TRBV27 and J usage is TRBJ1-1; 7 positions agree with TRBD1. J gave up 5 bases and V 5 bases, and 2 bases lay outside the gene matches. Germline V lookup: CDR1 MNHEY, CDR2 SMNVEV (reference sequence). The CDR3 covers 12 residues. CDR3 in DNA: TGTGCCAGCAGTCCACAGGGGACTGAAGCTTTCTTT. Residues: CASSPQGTEAFF.

This clone appeared a single time. The genes are TRBV7-8 and TRBJ1-4; 10 bases match TRBD1. CDR1 and CDR2 from the germline V gene are SGHVS and FQNEAQ. The length of the CDR3 is 16 residues. Trimming cost V 1 base and J 5 bases; bases outside gene matches: 4. The CDR3: CASSLVSGQGNEKLFF. As DNA, the CDR3 is TGTGCCAGCAGCTTAGTTTCGGGACAGGGGAATGAAAAACTGTTTTTT. Supplemented by reference TRBV7-8 and TRBJ1-4, the full variable domain reads GAGVSQSPRYKVAKRGQDVALRCDPISGHVSLFWYQQALGQGPEFLTYFQNEAQLDKSGLPSDRFFAERPEGSVSTLKIQRTQQEDSAVYLCASSLVSGQGNEKLFFGSGTQLSVL.

The rearrangement joins TRBV6-5 to TRBJ1-1; 7 bases fit TRBD1. The CDR3 covers 13 residues. CDR1 is MNHEY and CDR2 is SVGAGI in the germline V gene. V trimming: 6 bases; J trimming: 11 bases; junction bases outside the gene matches: 12. The chain's CDR3 is CASSLNRDRDAFF. DNA of the CDR3: TGTGCCAGCAGCCTGAACCGGGACAGAGACGCTTTCTTT.

The chain joins TRBV19 to TRBJ2-3; D not resolved. The CDR3 runs 11 residues. The ends were cut back, 3 bases at V and 4 bases at J, with 2 bases in the middle. Germline assignment: CDR1 LNHDA and CDR2 SQIVND (reference sequence). In DNA, the CDR3 is TGTGCCAGTAGTATCGCAGATACGCAGTATTTT. It yields the protein CASSIADTQYF.

V usage is TRBV19 and J usage is TRBJ2-1; 9 bases fit TRBD1. Germline CDR1 reads LNHDA; CDR2 reads SQIVND (reference sequence). The J segment lost 4 bases and the V segment lost 4 bases, leaving 5 bases of the junction unmatched. The CDR3 extends over 15 amino acids. CDR3 in DNA: TGTGCCAGTAGTACCGGGACAGGGTATTACAATGAGCAGTTCTTC. Its translation: CASSTGTGYYNEQFF.

The gene calls are TRBV15 and TRBJ2-7; D is perhaps TRBD2 (6 bases). The CDR3 covers 16 residues. The V and J ends lost 1 base and 2 bases respectively, with 15 bases between them. Looked up from germline, CDR1 is LNHNV and CDR2 is YYDKDF (reference sequence). Here the CDR3 reads CATSRGGDSGTYEQYF. The CDR3 DNA reads as TGTGCCACCAGCAGAGGGGGGGATAGCGGTACCTACGAGCAGTACTTC.

This chain uses TRBV7-8 with TRBJ2-1; 15 positions match TRBD2. V dropped 5 bases and J dropped 3; count of bases not matched to a gene: 5. Germline V gene lookup returns CDR1 SGHVS and CDR2 FQNEAQ. This CDR3 spans 17 amino acids. CDR3 in amino acids: CASSGPGLAGGYNEQFF. The CDR3 DNA follows: TGTGCCAGCAGCGGTCCGGGACTAGCGGGGGGCTACAATGAGCAGTTCTTC.

The chain uses TRBV11-2 and TRBJ1-4; weak D call: TRBD1 (5 bases). The CDR3 has 14 residues. CDR1 is SGHAT and CDR2 is FQNNGV in the germline V gene. Trimming pared 5 bases from V and 7 bases from J, leaving 14 bases between. CDR3 region: CASSIDSGSEKLFF. The DNA of the CDR3 is TGTGCCAGCAGCATCGACAGTGGTAGTGAAAAACTGTTTTTT. The full variable domain, with the rest looked up from reference TRBV11-2 and TRBJ1-4, is EAGVAQSPRYKIIEKRQSVAFWCNPISGHATLYWYQQILGQGPKLLIQFQNNGVVDDSQLPKDRFSAERLKGVDSTLKIQPAKLEDSAVYLCASSIDSGSEKLFFGSGTQLSVL.

This chain links TRBV7-8 with TRBJ1-1, with 7 bases fitting TRBD1. V dropped 5 bases and J dropped 2; count of bases not matched to a gene: 2. CDR1 is SGHVS and CDR2 is FQNEAQ in the germline V gene. The CDR3 loop spans 13 amino acids. The CDR3 protein is CASSRDRNTEAFF. DNA of the CDR3: TGTGCCAGCAGCCGGGACAGAAACACTGAAGCTTTCTTT.

This sequence joins TRBV4-2 and TRBJ1-5, with unresolved D. The CDR3 is 13 amino acids. Germline assignment: CDR1 LGHNA and CDR2 YNFKEQ. V shed 5 bases and J shed 7 bases, with 12 bases lying between them. The CDR3 loop reads CASSVTMGQPQHF. DNA for the CDR3: TGTGCCAGCAGCGTGACCATGGGCCAGCCCCAGCATTTT.

This rearrangement joins TRBV18 to TRBJ2-7, with D possibly matching TRBD1 (6 bases). Germline CDR1 KGHSH, CDR2 LQKENI. The CDR3 runs 15 residues. With 2 bases removed from V and 2 bases from J, the gap between germline ends came to 13 bases. Here the CDR3 reads CASSPFDRTPYEQYF. Here the CDR3 DNA reads TGTGCCAGCTCACCATTCGACAGGACCCCCTACGAGCAGTACTTC.

The chain joins TRBV12-5 to TRBJ1-2, with no clear D. Germline V gene sequence: CDR1 LGHNT, CDR2 FRNRAP. V lost 4 bases and J 4 bases, leaving 16 bases between the germline ends. CDR3 length equals 15 residues. The CDR3 nucleotides read TGTGCTAGTGGTTCGCCCGACACGAGCCCCTATGGCTACACCTTC. It is translated as CASGSPDTSPYGYTF.

The chain employs TRBV5-4 and TRBJ2-3, with no clear D. The CDR3 is made up of 14 amino acids. V gave up 0 bases and J gave up 2 bases, with 7 bases separating them. Germline V CDR1 and CDR2: SGHNT, YYREEE (reference sequence). This chain's CDR3 is CASSLGASTDTQYF. Here the CDR3 DNA reads TGTGCCAGCAGCTTGGGGGCCTCCACAGATACGCAGTATTTT.

The chain recombines TRBV12-3 or TRBV12-4 with TRBJ2-3; D unresolved. The CDR3 has 12 amino acids. V dropped 5 bases and J dropped 2 bases, with 5 bases sitting between them. The CDR3 protein is CASSPSTDTQYF. The DNA of the CDR3 is TGTGCCAGCAGTCCCTCCACAGATACGCAGTATTTT.

The V and J genes are TRBV2 and TRBJ1-5; unclear D gene. Germline V gives CDR1 SNHLY, CDR2 FYNNEI. This CDR3 is 13 amino acids long. V was cut by 7 bases and J by 1 base, with 8 bases left in between. The DNA of the CDR3 is TGTGCCAGCAATGGAGGGAGCAATCAGCCCCAGCATTTT. As protein: CASNGGSNQPQHF.

The V gene is TRBV19, the J gene TRBJ1-2; TRBD1 aligns across 7 bases. With V trimmed by 2 bases and J by 2 bases, 20 bases remained unmatched. There are 20 residues in the CDR3. The germline V gene encodes CDR1 LNHDA and CDR2 SQIVND (reference sequence). Here the CDR3 reads CASSIPTPTLRQGWNYGYTF. Written as DNA, the CDR3 is TGTGCCAGTAGTATACCGACACCGACTCTTAGACAGGGTTGGAACTATGGCTACACCTTC.

This clone was seen once. The chain is built from TRBV11-2 and TRBJ2-3, with 10 bases fitting TRBD2. Germline-derived CDR1 and CDR2 are SGHAT and FQNNGV. J lost 3 bases, V lost 5 bases, and 5 bases had no gene match. CDR3 length: 15 residues. In DNA form, the CDR3 reads TGTGCCAGCAGCGATTATAGCGGGGGGACAGATACGCAGTATTTT. Encoded protein: CASSDYSGGTDTQYF.

The rearrangement uses TRBV5-6 and TRBJ1-2; D may be TRBD1 (5 bases). CDR3 length: 14 residues. CDR1 and CDR2 from the germline V gene are SGHDT and YYEEEE. V was shortened by 0 bases and J by 7 bases, with 13 bases between the two germline ends. The CDR3 bases are TGTGCCAGCAGCTTGGGAGCGCAGGGTCCTGGCTACACCTTC. This translates into CASSLGAQGPGYTF.

The DNA for the CDR3 is TGTGCCTGGACGATAAGCTCAACTGGAAACACCATATATTTT. Encoded protein: CAWTISSTGNTIYF. This chain joins TRBV30 and TRBJ1-3; D is ambiguous. This CDR3 has 14 amino acids. The V gene's germline CDR1 is GTSNPN and CDR2 SVGIG (reference sequence). V was clipped by 4 bases and J by 2 bases, with 12 bases between them.

The V and J genes are TRBV27 and TRBJ1-2; D is perhaps TRBD1 (5 bases). Between the trimmed V and J ends, which lost 8 bases and 1 base, there was a span of 8 bases. Looked up from germline, CDR1 is MNHEY and CDR2 is SMNVEV (reference sequence). The CDR3 contains 12 residues. Written as DNA, the CDR3 is TGTGCCAGCGGGACTCTTAACTATGGCTACACCTTC. It translates to CASGTLNYGYTF.